Given below is one T cell receptor beta chain in context. Treatment of the sample: some 20 received Ad26.COV2.S at low or high dose, single or two shots; 5 received placebo; per-sample allocation not given. On day 63 after the first injection, vaccine and placebo recipients gave samples. The sample is drawn from a study of Ad26.COV2.S vaccination and SARS-CoV-2 variants. Germline loops: CDR1 SGDLS, CDR2 YYNGEE. The junction had 10 bases not matched to a gene; V was cut back by 4 bases and J by 4 bases. CDR3 length equals 16 residues. Some clones are missing from TCRdb's copy, which holds only in-frame ones; the method was immunoSEQ multiplex PCR. The sample includes roughly 330,000 clones, almost 90% of them seen just once.

The starting material was peripheral blood, obtained in a trial of Ad26.COV2.S vaccine versus placebo. This TCR derives from a person aged 18-65 years who received the Ad26.COV2.S COVID-19 vaccine or a placebo. This chain joins TRBV9 and TRBJ2-2, with 7 bases that match TRBD1. CDR3 DNA sequence: TGTGCCAGCAGCTCCAACAGGGGCTTGAGCACCGGGGAGCTGTTTTTT. This gives the protein CASSSNRGLSTGELFF.